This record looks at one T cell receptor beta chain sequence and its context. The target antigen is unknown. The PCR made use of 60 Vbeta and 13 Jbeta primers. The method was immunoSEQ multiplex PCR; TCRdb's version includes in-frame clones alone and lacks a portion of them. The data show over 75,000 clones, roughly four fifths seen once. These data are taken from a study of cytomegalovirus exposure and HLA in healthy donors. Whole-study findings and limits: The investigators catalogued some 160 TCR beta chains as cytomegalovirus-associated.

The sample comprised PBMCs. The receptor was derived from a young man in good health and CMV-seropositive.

DNA for the CDR3: TGTGCCAGCAGCACGAGGACTAGCGGACGCTCCTACAATGAGCAGTTCTTC. This gives the protein CASSTRTSGRSYNEQFF. The chain combines TRBV7-6 with TRBJ2-1, with 10 bases identical to TRBD2. The CDR3 is 17 residues long. Germline loops: CDR1 SGHVS, CDR2 FNYEAQ. V was pared by 5 bases and J by 0 bases, with 7 bases of the junction left unmatched.